The 20 T cell receptor beta chains reported below all come from one sample, sequenced in a study of blood T cells in healthy people across ages. For the second PCR, which ran for about 7 to 11 cycles, a sample-barcoded 5' primer and a J-beta primer mix were used. TCRdb processed the 5' RACE reads anew with MiXCR; each CDR3 protein has one entry. The table has some 1.5 million distinct CDR3 sequences, roughly 27% seen once. The sample taken for sequencing was blood. The receptors stem from a woman aged 25 to 45 in good health.

The chain uses TRBV25-1 and TRBJ2-5; 15 bases align to TRBD2. The CDR3 is 16 residues long. V shed 4 bases, J shed 7 bases, and the junction held 7 bases outside the gene matches. CDR1 MGHDK and CDR2 SYGVNS come from the germline V gene. The CDR3 sequence is CASSGTSGGELWTQYF. The CDR3 DNA follows: TGTGCCAGCAGTGGGACTAGCGGGGGGGAGTTGTGGACCCAGTACTTC.

The chain recombines TRBV20-1 with TRBJ2-5, with D tentatively TRBD1 (6 bases). The V gene lost 5 bases and the J gene lost 2 bases, with 24 bases spanning the gap. This CDR3 comprises 17 residues. CDR1 is DFQATT, CDR2 SNEGSKA, per germline (reference sequence). The CDR3 region is CSAGTETGFMGQETQYF. The CDR3 nucleotides are TGCAGTGCTGGCACCGAGACAGGCTTCATGGGGCAAGAGACCCAGTACTTC.

This sequence joins TRBV5-1 and TRBJ2-5; no clear D gene. The V gene's germline CDR1 is SGHRS and CDR2 YFSETQ. Trimming cost V 2 bases and J 11 bases, with 19 bases left between them. The CDR3 sequence is 14 residues long. The CDR3 sequence is CASSFGPQTNEQYF. In nucleotides, the CDR3 is TGCGCCAGCAGCTTCGGGCCCCAAACCAATGAGCAGTACTTC.

This clonotype has more than one count but fewer than ten. The CDR3 coding sequence is TGTGCCACCAGCGAAACAGGGGTCAGCTCCTACAATGAGCAGTTCTTC. Protein sequence: CATSETGVSSYNEQFF. The chain joins TRBV15 to TRBJ2-1; 7 bases line up with TRBD1. This CDR3 spans 16 amino acids. Unmatched junction bases numbered 7, after V lost 5 bases and J lost 0 bases. The germline V gene has CDR1 LNHNV and CDR2 YYDKDF (reference sequence).

This clonotype was detected only a few times. This rearrangement joins TRBV19 to TRBJ1-1; D unresolved. The CDR3 is 16 amino acids. Per the germline V gene, CDR1 is LNHDA and CDR2 is SQIVND (reference sequence). Trimming removed 0 bases at V and 1 base at J, with 12 bases between. The CDR3 DNA follows: TGTGCCAGTAGTATAGATACTGGACGTAAGAACACTGAAGCTTTCTTT. Translating gives CASSIDTGRKNTEAFF. The variable domain in full, with the rest retrieved from reference TRBV19 and TRBJ1-1, is DGGITQSPKYLFRKEGQNVTLSCEQNLNHDAMYWYRQDPGQGLRLIYYSQIVNDFQKGDIAEGYSVSREKKESFPLTVTSAQKNPTAFYLCASSIDTGRKNTEAFFGQGTRLTVV.

This clonotype was recorded a few times. V is TRBV28 and J is TRBJ2-4, with D maybe TRBD2 (6 bases). The tail of the sequence fits TRBJ2-7 better, so the J call may be wrong. CDR3 size: 15 residues. Germline V gives CDR1 MDHEN, CDR2 SYDVKM. Here the CDR3 DNA reads TGTGCCAGCAGGCCTAGGCGGGGCGGATCCTACGAGCAGTACTTC. Residues: CASRPRRGGSYEQYF.

This clonotype has a count of ten or more. The V gene is TRBV29-1, the J gene TRBJ2-1, with TRBD2 identical over 7 bases. The length of the CDR3 is 13 residues. Trimming took 7 bases from V and 8 from J; bases not matched to a gene: 11. The germline V gene encodes CDR1 SQVTM and CDR2 ANQGSEA. The DNA of the CDR3 is TGCAGCGGGGCGAGCGGGGTGGGCGATGAGCAGTTCTTC. This sequence encodes CSGASGVGDEQFF.

This clonotype was counted at least ten times. This chain uses TRBV24-1 with TRBJ2-5; tentatively, D is TRBD2 (5 bases). Trimming shortened V by 0 bases and J by 1 base, and 8 bases separated the two germline ends. Germline loops: CDR1 KGHDR, CDR2 SFDVKD. This CDR3 contains 15 residues. The CDR3 region is CATSDLQRGQETQYF. In DNA, the CDR3 is TGTGCCACCAGTGATTTGCAACGGGGCCAAGAGACCCAGTACTTC.

The chain carries TRBV20-1 and TRBJ1-2, with D possibly TRBD1 on 5 matching bases. Trimming stripped 5 bases from V and 1 base from J, with 14 bases between. Germline V gene lookup returns CDR1 DFQATT and CDR2 SNEGSKA (reference sequence). The CDR3 extends over 14 amino acids. CDR3 in amino acids: CSAPRDGINYGYTF. The CDR3 DNA reads as TGCAGTGCTCCACGGGACGGAATTAACTATGGCTACACCTTC.

This clonotype showed up many times. V and J are TRBV25-1 and TRBJ1-6, with D possibly matching TRBD1 (6 bases). V was cut by 4 bases and J by 8 bases, with 9 bases left in between. The CDR3 covers 13 residues. Germline V gives CDR1 MGHDK, CDR2 SYGVNS. CDR3 nucleotide sequence: TGTGCCAGCAGTGCCTACAGGGATTCACCCCTCCACTTT. This sequence encodes CASSAYRDSPLHF.

As regards this clonotype: A much larger clone differs by one base, so this may be a read error. The chain recombines TRBV14 with TRBJ2-5; the D gene could be TRBD1 or TRBD2 (5 bases each). Germline lookup yields CDR1 SGHDN and CDR2 FVKESK. This CDR3 contains 15 residues. The CDR3 bases are TGTGCCAGCAGCCAGCTGCGAGGGGCCCAAGAGACCCCGTACTTC. Amino acid sequence: CASSQLRGAQETPYF.

Many counts were recorded for this clonotype. J is TRBJ2-7 and V is TRBV29-1; no clear D gene. Trimming pared 3 bases from V and 2 bases from J, leaving 2 bases between. The CDR3 spans 10 residues. CDR1 SQVTM and CDR2 ANQGSEA come from the germline V gene. DNA for the CDR3: TGCAGCGTTGATGCCTACGAGCAGTACTTC. Amino acid sequence: CSVDAYEQYF.

This chain connects TRBV28 to TRBJ2-5; no reliable D call. The ends were cut back, 5 bases at V and 11 bases at J, with 12 bases in the middle. The CDR3 extends over 11 amino acids. The germline V gene encodes CDR1 MDHEN and CDR2 SYDVKM. The CDR3 is CASSIPGSQYF. CDR3 nucleotide sequence: TGTGCCAGCAGTATTCCGGGCTCACAGTACTTC.

This clonotype has only a few counts. This chain links TRBV7-3 with TRBJ2-5; a possible D gene is TRBD2 (5 bases). Germline CDR1 SGHTA, CDR2 FQGTGA. The V end was cut by 5 bases, the J end by 0 bases, with 19 bases between. This CDR3 contains 17 residues. For the CDR3, the DNA is TGTGCCAGCAGCCCCCGGACCAGCGGAGCATACCAAGAGACCCAGTACTTC. It encodes CASSPRTSGAYQETQYF.

The V gene is TRBV12-3 or TRBV12-4, the J gene TRBJ1-5; D unresolved. Trimming shortened V by 7 bases and J by 4 bases, and 11 bases separated the two germline ends. The CDR3 contains 13 residues. The CDR3 region is CASTWTLNQPQHF. CDR3 coding DNA: TGTGCCAGCACCTGGACCCTGAATCAGCCCCAGCATTTT.

This clonotype was recorded at least ten times. The J gene is TRBJ2-1, the V gene TRBV20-1; D gene unclear. The CDR3 sequence is 13 residues long. V shed 5 bases and J shed 8 bases, with 16 bases lying between them. From germline, CDR1 is DFQATT and CDR2 SNEGSKA (reference sequence). The CDR3 region is CSADAYGSDEQFF. CDR3 coding DNA: TGCAGTGCTGACGCCTATGGAAGTGATGAGCAGTTCTTC.

This clonotype was seen once. CDR3: CASSQGTVEETQFF. The CDR3 coding sequence is TGTGCCAGCAGCCAAGGGACTGTCGAGGAGACCCAGTTCTTC. J is TRBJ2-1 and V is TRBV3-1; tentatively, D is TRBD2 (5 bases). The V end lost 1 base, the J end lost 13 bases, and 17 bases lay between the germline ends. From germline, CDR1 is LGHDT and CDR2 YNNKEL (reference sequence). This CDR3 spans 14 amino acids.

With respect to this clonotype: At one end the junction does not follow the germline gene, possibly because of a read error. This chain links TRBV4-3 with TRBJ1-5; D possibly corresponds to TRBD1 (6 bases). The CDR3 runs to 14 residues. Germline-derived CDR1 and CDR2 are LGHNA and YSLEER. The CDR3 nucleotides are TGCGCCGGCAGCCAAGTGCAGGGGAATCAGCCCCAGCATTTT. The encoded protein is CAGSQVQGNQPQHF.

This clonotype was recorded many times. The junction differs from germline at one of its ends, possibly a read error. The chain combines TRBV9 with TRBJ2-7; 9 bases fit TRBD1. The germline CDR1 and CDR2 sequences are SGDLS and YYNGEE. The CDR3 is 15 residues long. The chain's CDR3 is CASSVGGTGSYEQYF. The CDR3 DNA follows: TGCGCCAGCAGCGTAGGAGGGACAGGGTCCTACGAGCAGTACTTC.

This clonotype was counted between two and nine times. The chain links TRBV10-2 to TRBJ1-4, with D uncertain. CDR3 size: 11 residues. The germline V and J ends were trimmed by 4 bases and 10 bases, with 7 bases remaining between them. In germline, CDR1 is WSHSY, CDR2 SAAADI. CDR3 loop: CASSVERKLFF. CDR3 bases: TGCGCCAGCAGTGTGGAACGAAAACTGTTTTTT.